This T cell receptor beta chain was identified in a study of blood T cell repertoires in COVID-19. Study as a whole: Material from acute and convalescent COVID-19 was sourced from the United States, Italy and Spain.

This CDR3 is 15 amino acids long. Original analysis: Estimates of nucleated cell counts were drawn from the amplification of reference gene primers. TCRdb's copy holds only in-frame clones and misses some; the assay was immunoSEQ multiplex PCR. Clone size and the V and J calls come from that table; the DNA yielded D and trimming. The data contain 59,000 or so clones, about 86% of them seen just once; the ten biggest clones take up roughly 28%. This clone has only one observation. This chain connects TRBV21-1 to TRBJ1-2; the table calls TRBD1, which could not be checked here. TRBV21-1 has pseudogene status. Sequencing was carried out using peripheral blood. This TCR was recovered from an elderly woman with active or convalescent COVID-19. The CDR3 nucleotides read TGTGCCAGCAGCAAAGTGGTCAGGGTTAGCCGTGGCTACACCTTC. Its protein is CASSKVVRVSRGYTF.